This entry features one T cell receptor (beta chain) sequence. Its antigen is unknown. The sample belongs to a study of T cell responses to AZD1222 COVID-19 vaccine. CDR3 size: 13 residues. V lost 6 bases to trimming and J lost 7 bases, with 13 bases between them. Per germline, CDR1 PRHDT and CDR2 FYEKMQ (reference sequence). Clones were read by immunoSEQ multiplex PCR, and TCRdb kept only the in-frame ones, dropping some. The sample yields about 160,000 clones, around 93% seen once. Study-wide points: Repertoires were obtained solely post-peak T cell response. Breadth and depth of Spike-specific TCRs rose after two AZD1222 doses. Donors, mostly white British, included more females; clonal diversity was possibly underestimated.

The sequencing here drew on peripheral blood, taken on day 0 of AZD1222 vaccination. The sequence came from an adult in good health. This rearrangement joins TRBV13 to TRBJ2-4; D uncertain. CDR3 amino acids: CASSPYRGNIQYF. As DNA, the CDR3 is TGTGCCAGCAGTCCTTACCGCGGTAACATTCAGTACTTC.